These 32 T cell receptor beta chains originate from one sample sequenced in a study of cytomegalovirus exposure and HLA in healthy donors. Primers for the PCR totalled 60 Vbeta and 13 Jbeta. The method was immunoSEQ multiplex PCR; TCRdb's version includes in-frame clones alone and lacks a portion of them. The data contain 120,000 to 150,000 clones, approximately 70% of them singletons. The specimen sequenced was PBMCs. All receptors derive from a human donor in good health.

This clone was observed a handful of times. This chain uses TRBV7-2 with TRBJ2-2; D not certain. Germline values: CDR1 SGHTA, CDR2 FQGNSA. Trimming left V 2 bases short and J 1 base short, with 5 bases between. CDR3 length: 14 residues. The CDR3 region is CASSLSKNTGELFF. In DNA form, the CDR3 reads TGTGCCAGCAGCTTATCTAAGAACACCGGGGAGCTGTTTTTT.

The chain has TRBV18 and TRBJ2-7; the D gene is possibly TRBD1 (8 bases). There are 15 residues in the CDR3. V was pared by 2 bases and J by 5 bases, with 16 bases between. Germline CDR1 reads KGHSH; CDR2 reads LQKENI. In nucleotides, the CDR3 is TGTGCCAGCTCACCAATTGCACAGGGGGGGGACGAGCAGTACTTC. Translation gives CASSPIAQGGDEQYF.

A word on this clone: Other DNA sequences in the sample encode the same CDR3. The chain links TRBV18 to TRBJ2-7; 7 bases agree with TRBD1. This CDR3 is 14 amino acids long. Losses at the gene ends were 3 bases for V and 1 base for J; bases not matched to a gene: 3. Germline CDR1 is KGHSH and CDR2 is LQKENI. Written as DNA, the CDR3 is TGTGCCAGCTCACCGGGGACAGCTTCCTACGAGCAGTACTTC. It yields the protein CASSPGTASYEQYF.

This chain links TRBV5-8 with TRBJ2-7; 8 nucleotides line up with TRBD1. CDR3 size: 13 residues. V shed 6 bases and J 4 bases; nucleotides not matched to a gene: 6. Germline CDR1 SGHTS, CDR2 YDEGEE. Here the CDR3 reads CASKTGAAYEQYF. Written as DNA, the CDR3 is TGTGCCAGCAAGACAGGGGCAGCATACGAGCAGTACTTC. The complete variable domain, with remaining parts taken from reference TRBV5-8 and TRBJ2-7, reads EAGVTQSPTHLIKTRGQQATLRCSPISGHTSVYWYQQALGLGLQFLLWYDEGEERNRGNFPPRFSGRQFPNYSSELNVNALELEDSALYLCASKTGAAYEQYFGPGTRLTVT.

CDR3 protein: CSVEAGWDTEAFF. For the CDR3, the DNA is TGCAGCGTTGAAGCAGGGTGGGACACTGAAGCTTTCTTT. The V and J genes are TRBV29-1 and TRBJ1-1; a weak D match, TRBD1 (5 bases). Between the trimmed V and J ends, which lost 1 base and 3 bases, there was a span of 9 bases. The germline CDR1 and CDR2 sequences are SQVTM and ANQGSEA. This CDR3 has 13 residues. The full variable domain, rest sourced from reference TRBV29-1 and TRBJ1-1, is SAVISQKPSRDICQRGTSLTIQCQVDSQVTMMFWYRQQPGQSLTLIATANQGSEATYESGFVIDKFPISRPNLTFSTLTVSNMSPEDSSIYLCSVEAGWDTEAFFGQGTRLTVV.

The J gene is TRBJ1-5, the V gene TRBV5-6, with 10 nucleotides matching TRBD1. Per germline, CDR1 SGHDT and CDR2 YYEEEE. The CDR3 is 15 amino acids. V lost 3 bases and J lost 1; bases outside the gene matches: 1. This CDR3 is CASSSGQGSNQPQHF. CDR3 in DNA: TGTGCCAGCAGCTCGGGACAGGGGAGCAATCAGCCCCAGCATTTT.

This sequence joins TRBV7-9 and TRBJ1-2, with D possibly matching TRBD1 (5 bases). The germline V gene encodes CDR1 SEHNR and CDR2 FQNEAQ (reference sequence). The CDR3 has 14 amino acids. Trimming cost V 2 bases and J 2 bases, with 9 bases left between them. The CDR3 sequence: CASSLSQGNYGYTF. CDR3 nucleotides: TGTGCCAGCAGCTTATCCCAGGGAAACTATGGCTACACCTTC.

This clone showed up just once. The chain couples TRBV7-6 to TRBJ2-7, with D hard to call. Germline V lookup: CDR1 SGHVS, CDR2 FNYEAQ. The CDR3 is 13 residues long. V lost 5 bases and J 0 bases, leaving 8 bases between the germline ends. CDR3 sequence (DNA): TGTGCCAGCAGCCTAGGGCCCTCCTACGAGCAGTACTTC. Translating it yields CASSLGPSYEQYF. The full variable domain, its missing parts supplied by reference TRBV7-6 and TRBJ2-7, is GAGVSQSPRYKVTKRGQDVALRCDPISGHVSLYWYRQALGQGPEFLTYFNYEAQQDKSGLPNDRFSAERPEGSISTLTIQRTEQRDSAMYRCASSLGPSYEQYFGPGTRLTVT.

The chain is built from TRBV11-2 and TRBJ2-7, with a tentative D call TRBD2 (5 bases). Trimming pared 4 bases from V and 6 bases from J, leaving 13 bases between. The germline CDR1 and CDR2 sequences are SGHAT and FQNNGV. This CDR3 comprises 13 residues. Written as DNA, the CDR3 is TGTGCCAGCAGCTATTCCCCAGAGGGCGAGCAGTACTTC. As protein: CASSYSPEGEQYF.

The gene calls are TRBV15 and TRBJ1-4; TRBD1 matches at 9 bases. The CDR3 contains 16 residues. Germline-derived CDR1 and CDR2 are LNHNV and YYDKDF (reference sequence). V lost 6 bases, J lost 7 bases, and 12 bases stayed unmatched. The CDR3 region is CATSRGRDRVSEKLFF. CDR3 bases: TGTGCCACCAGTCGAGGAAGGGACAGGGTTAGTGAAAAACTGTTTTTT. Drawing the rest from reference TRBV15 and TRBJ1-4, the complete variable domain is DAMVIQNPRYQVTQFGKPVTLSCSQTLNHNVMYWYQQKSSQAPKLLFHYYDKDFNNEADTPDNFQSRRPNTSFCFLDIRSPGLGDTAMYLCATSRGRDRVSEKLFFGSGTQLSVL.

The chain links TRBV11-2 to TRBJ2-1; TRBD1 matches at 9 bases. The germline V gene has CDR1 SGHAT and CDR2 FQNNGV. The length of the CDR3 is 14 residues. The V gene end was trimmed by 5 bases and the J gene end by 7 bases; junction bases not matched to a gene: 6. The CDR3 DNA reads as TGTGCCAGCAGCCCAACACAGGGGGCGAATGAGCAGTTCTTC. Its protein is CASSPTQGANEQFF.

The CDR3 here is CASSRSEGRGELFF. The CDR3 nucleotides are TGTGCCAGCAGCCGTTCGGAGGGGCGCGGGGAGCTGTTTTTT. The chain joins TRBV11-2 to TRBJ2-2; tentatively, D is TRBD2 (6 bases). CDR3 size: 14 residues. V lost 5 bases, J lost 7 bases, and 14 bases lay in between. The V gene's germline CDR1 is SGHAT and CDR2 FQNNGV.

This clone was counted a single time. V is TRBV6-1 and J is TRBJ2-2; weak D call: TRBD1 (6 bases). Germline loops: CDR1 MNHNS, CDR2 SASEGT. The V and J ends lost 5 bases and 5 bases respectively, with 15 bases between them. The CDR3 is made up of 15 amino acids. CDR3 coding DNA: TGTGCCAGCAGTTCCAGCAGGGGTCAGACCGGGGAGCTGTTTTTT. Protein sequence: CASSSSRGQTGELFF.

The genes are TRBV15 and TRBJ2-5, with 10 nucleotides matching TRBD2. The V segment lost 6 bases and the J segment 2 bases; nucleotides outside the gene matches: 9. Germline lookup yields CDR1 LNHNV and CDR2 YYDKDF (reference sequence). This CDR3 has 16 amino acids. CDR3 nucleotide sequence: TGTGCCACCAGTAGAAGCGGGGGGGCCCTTCAAGAGACCCAGTACTTC. It encodes CATSRSGGALQETQYF.

The chain uses TRBV13 and TRBJ1-2; TRBD1 aligns across 7 bases. From germline, CDR1 is PRHDT and CDR2 FYEKMQ (reference sequence). This CDR3 has 15 residues. The V gene end was trimmed by 5 bases and the J gene end by 7 bases; junction bases not matched to a gene: 13. CDR3 in amino acids: CASSPLGQALFGYTF. The CDR3 DNA reads as TGTGCCAGCAGCCCCCTAGGACAGGCTTTGTTTGGCTACACCTTC.

This clone came up a few times. V and J are TRBV6-6 and TRBJ1-1; D gene unclear. Trimming cost V 7 bases and J 4 bases, with 16 bases left between them. Germline lookup yields CDR1 MNHNY and CDR2 SVGAGI (reference sequence). CDR3 length: 14 amino acids. CDR3 in amino acids: CASTPQAPGTEAFF. The CDR3 bases are TGTGCCAGCACCCCTCAAGCCCCCGGCACTGAAGCTTTCTTT.

The V gene is TRBV19, the J gene TRBJ2-5, with 7 bases fitting TRBD2. Per the germline V gene, CDR1 is LNHDA and CDR2 is SQIVND (reference sequence). V gave up 3 bases and J gave up 6 bases; unmatched junction bases: 4. The CDR3 extends over 13 amino acids. CDR3 bases: TGTGCCAGTAGTATCGAGGGACTACAGACCCAGTACTTC. Translated, it gives CASSIEGLQTQYF. The full variable domain, rest sourced from reference TRBV19 and TRBJ2-5, is DGGITQSPKYLFRKEGQNVTLSCEQNLNHDAMYWYRQDPGQGLRLIYYSQIVNDFQKGDIAEGYSVSREKKESFPLTVTSAQKNPTAFYLCASSIEGLQTQYFGPGTRLLVL.

CDR3 sequence: CASSLVGQRGLQETQYF. CDR3 in DNA: TGTGCCAGCAGCTTAGTGGGGCAGCGGGGGCTCCAAGAGACCCAGTACTTC. The V call is TRBV7-8, the J call TRBJ2-5, with TRBD2 matching 8 bases. Trimming removed 1 base from V and 1 base from J; junction bases left unmatched: 8. This CDR3 region has 17 residues. The germline CDR1 and CDR2 sequences are SGHVS and FQNEAQ.

V and J are TRBV2 and TRBJ2-1; TRBD2 agrees at 9 bases. The CDR3 covers 15 residues. J was trimmed by 8 bases and V by 6 bases; bases with no gene match: 11. Germline CDR1 reads SNHLY; CDR2 reads FYNNEI. This CDR3 reads CASRSGTSPVDEQFF. In nucleotides, the CDR3 is TGTGCCAGCAGATCCGGGACTAGCCCTGTGGATGAGCAGTTCTTC.

V is TRBV28 and J is TRBJ2-2, with 8 bases identical to TRBD2. V was pared by 3 bases and J by 5 bases, with 5 bases of the junction left unmatched. The CDR3 is 15 residues long. Germline lookup yields CDR1 MDHEN and CDR2 SYDVKM. CDR3 coding DNA: TGTGCCAGCAGTTTTAGGACTAGCTATACCGGGGAGCTGTTTTTT. This gives the protein CASSFRTSYTGELFF.

This clone appeared a single time. The chain couples TRBV7-2 to TRBJ2-5, with D perhaps TRBD2 (5 bases). In germline, CDR1 is SGHTA, CDR2 FQGNSA. The CDR3 has 11 amino acids. Trimming took off 4 bases at V and 9 bases at J, with 9 bases between the two ends. The CDR3 DNA is TGTGCCAGCAGCTCGGCGGGCTCCCAGTACTTC. This encodes CASSSAGSQYF.

The rearrangement links TRBV7-2 to TRBJ2-5; tentative D call: TRBD2 (6 bases). CDR3 length: 16 amino acids. The germline CDR1 and CDR2 sequences are SGHTA and FQGNSA. Trimming pared 3 bases from V and 1 base from J, leaving 15 bases between. CDR3 residues: CASSLGESGPQETQYF. The CDR3 DNA is TGTGCCAGCAGCTTGGGAGAGAGCGGGCCCCAAGAGACCCAGTACTTC. The full variable domain, in which reference TRBV7-2 and TRBJ2-5 provide the parts outside the CDR3, is GAGVSQSPSNKVTEKGKDVELRCDPISGHTALYWYRQSLGQGLEFLIYFQGNSAPDKSGLPSDRFSAERTGGSVSTLTIQRTQQEDSAVYLCASSLGESGPQETQYFGPGTRLLVL.

This chain connects TRBV7-3 to TRBJ2-2; 11 nucleotides line up with TRBD2. The CDR3 has 14 residues. The V segment lost 4 bases and the J segment 6 bases; nucleotides outside the gene matches: 1. Germline V gene lookup returns CDR1 SGHTA and CDR2 FQGTGA. The CDR3 region is CASSSGLAAGELFF. CDR3 DNA sequence: TGTGCCAGCAGCTCGGGACTAGCGGCCGGGGAGCTGTTTTTT.

The chain combines TRBV7-8 with TRBJ1-6; 8 bases are a match to TRBD1. After removal of 2 bases from V and 11 bases from J, the junction contained 5 bases not matched to a gene. Germline CDR1 and CDR2: SGHVS and FQNEAQ. The CDR3 is made up of 14 amino acids. The CDR3 DNA reads as TGTGCCAGCAGCTTACGGGACAGGTCTACACCCCTCCACTTT. Translation gives CASSLRDRSTPLHF.

The V and J genes are TRBV7-8 and TRBJ2-7; 7 nucleotides align to TRBD2. Per the germline V gene, CDR1 is SGHVS and CDR2 is FQNEAQ. The CDR3 runs to 15 residues. Trimming at V came to 1 base and at J to 6 bases, leaving 9 bases not matched to a gene. The CDR3 loop is CASSLGGGTLFEQYF. CDR3 in DNA: TGTGCCAGCAGCTTAGGGGGGGGGACGCTCTTCGAGCAGTACTTC.

The chain employs TRBV10-1 and TRBJ2-2; maybe TRBD1 (6 bases). The V gene lost 4 bases and the J gene lost 6 bases, with 15 bases spanning the gap. There are 15 residues in the CDR3. Germline assignment: CDR1 WNHNN and CDR2 SYGVQD (reference sequence). The chain's CDR3 is CASSADPTGAGELFF. Here the CDR3 DNA reads TGCGCCAGCAGTGCCGACCCGACAGGAGCCGGGGAGCTGTTTTTT.

The V call is TRBV15, the J call TRBJ2-7; possibly TRBD1 for D (5 bases). This CDR3 is 12 amino acids long. The ends were cut back, 6 bases at V and 2 bases at J, with 8 bases in the middle. CDR1 LNHNV and CDR2 YYDKDF come from the germline V gene (reference sequence). The CDR3: CATSRGPYEQYF. CDR3 DNA sequence: TGTGCCACCAGTAGGGGCCCCTACGAGCAGTACTTC.

Note on this clone: One end of the junction varies from germline; a read error may be responsible. Additional DNA sequences in this sample encode the identical CDR3. The chain carries TRBV5-1 and TRBJ1-1, with a possible D match to TRBD1 (5 bases). Germline lookup yields CDR1 SGHRS and CDR2 YFSETQ. This CDR3 has 13 amino acids. The CDR3 DNA reads TGCGCCAGCAGCGATATTACAGGACAACAAGCTTTCTTC. It yields the protein CASSDITGQQAFF. The full variable domain, with the rest looked up from reference TRBV5-1 and TRBJ1-1, is KAGVTQTPRYLIKTRGQQVTLSCSPISGHRSVSWYQQTPGQGLQFLFEYFSETQRNKGNFPGRFSGRQFSNSRSEMNVSTLELGDSALYLCASSDITGQQAFFGQGTRLTVV.

This chain links TRBV7-3 with TRBJ2-1; D may be TRBD1 (6 bases). The CDR3 sequence is 15 residues long. Trimming shortened V by 3 bases and J by 0 bases, and 9 bases separated the two germline ends. Germline assignment: CDR1 SGHTA and CDR2 FQGTGA. CDR3 in amino acids: CASSLDSSSYNEQFF. The CDR3 nucleotides are TGTGCCAGCAGCTTGGACAGCAGCTCCTACAATGAGCAGTTCTTC.

This clone was counted once. CDR3 sequence: CASSLVGGILDTIYF. DNA for the CDR3: TGTGCCAGCAGCTTAGTGGGCGGGATTTTGGACACCATATATTTT. The rearrangement joins TRBV11-2 to TRBJ1-3; no definite D call. The CDR3 runs to 15 residues. CDR1 SGHAT and CDR2 FQNNGV come from the germline V gene. V gave up 1 base and J gave up 8 bases, with 15 bases separating them.

This rearrangement joins TRBV27 to TRBJ2-7; D call uncertain. In germline, CDR1 is MNHEY, CDR2 SMNVEV (reference sequence). V was cut by 7 bases and J by 4 bases, with 8 bases left in between. The CDR3 sequence is 11 residues long. For the CDR3, the DNA is TGTGCCAGCATCAATGTTTACGAGCAGTACTTC. Translation: CASINVYEQYF.

This chain connects TRBV6-1 to TRBJ2-1; 7 bases agree with TRBD1. This CDR3 has 15 amino acids. Germline CDR1 reads MNHNS; CDR2 reads SASEGT. Germline trimming cut 2 bases from V and 8 bases from J; bases unmatched to any gene: 9. The CDR3 bases are TGTGCCAGCAGTGAAAGGAGACAGGGTGTCGATGAGCAGTTCTTC. Protein product: CASSERRQGVDEQFF.